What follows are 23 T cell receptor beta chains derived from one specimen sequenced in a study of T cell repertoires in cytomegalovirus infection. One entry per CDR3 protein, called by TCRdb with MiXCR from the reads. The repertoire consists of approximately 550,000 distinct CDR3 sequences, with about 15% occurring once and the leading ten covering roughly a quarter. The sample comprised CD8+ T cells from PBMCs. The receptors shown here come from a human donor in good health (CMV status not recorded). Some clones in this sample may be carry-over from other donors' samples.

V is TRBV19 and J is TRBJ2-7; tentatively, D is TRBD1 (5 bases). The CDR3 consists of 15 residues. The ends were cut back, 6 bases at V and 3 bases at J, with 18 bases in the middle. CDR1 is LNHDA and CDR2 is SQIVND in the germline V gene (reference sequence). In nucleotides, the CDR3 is TGTGCCAGTAGGGAGTTCGAGACAGCAAACTACGAGCAGTACTTC. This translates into CASREFETANYEQYF.

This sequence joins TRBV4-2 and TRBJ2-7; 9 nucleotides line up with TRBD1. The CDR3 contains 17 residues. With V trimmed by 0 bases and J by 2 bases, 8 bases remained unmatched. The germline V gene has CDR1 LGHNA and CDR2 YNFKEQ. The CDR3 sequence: CASSQETVRDRAYEQYF. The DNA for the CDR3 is TGTGCCAGCAGCCAAGAGACGGTCCGGGACAGGGCCTACGAGCAGTACTTC.

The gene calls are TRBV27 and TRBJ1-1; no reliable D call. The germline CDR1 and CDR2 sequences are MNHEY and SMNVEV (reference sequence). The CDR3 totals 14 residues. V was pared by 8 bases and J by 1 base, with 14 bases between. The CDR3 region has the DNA TGTGCCAGCGGCCCATTAGGGCGGAACACTGAAGCTTTCTTT. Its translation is CASGPLGRNTEAFF.

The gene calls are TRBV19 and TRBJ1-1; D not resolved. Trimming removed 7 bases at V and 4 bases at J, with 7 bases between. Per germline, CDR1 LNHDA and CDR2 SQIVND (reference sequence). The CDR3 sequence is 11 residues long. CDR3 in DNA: TGTGCCAGTATGGGGAGCACTGAAGCTTTCTTT. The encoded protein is CASMGSTEAFF.

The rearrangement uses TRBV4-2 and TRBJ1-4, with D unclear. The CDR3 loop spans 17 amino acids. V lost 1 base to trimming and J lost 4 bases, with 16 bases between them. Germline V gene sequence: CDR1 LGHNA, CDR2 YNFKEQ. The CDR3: CASSQGQAGFNNEKLFF. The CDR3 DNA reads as TGTGCCAGCAGCCAAGGGCAAGCGGGGTTCAATAATGAAAAACTGTTTTTT.

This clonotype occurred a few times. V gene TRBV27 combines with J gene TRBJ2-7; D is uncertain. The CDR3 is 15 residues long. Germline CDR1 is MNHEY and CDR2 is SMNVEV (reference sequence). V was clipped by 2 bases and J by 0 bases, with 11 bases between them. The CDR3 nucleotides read TGTGCCAGCAGTTTACGAGCGCCTGTCTCCTACGAGCAGTACTTC. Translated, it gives CASSLRAPVSYEQYF.

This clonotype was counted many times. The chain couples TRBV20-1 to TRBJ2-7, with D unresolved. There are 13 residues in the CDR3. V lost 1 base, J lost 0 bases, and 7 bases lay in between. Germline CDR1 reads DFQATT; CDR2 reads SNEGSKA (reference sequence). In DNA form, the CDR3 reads TGCAGTGCTAGAGTCGGCAGCTCCTACGAGCAGTACTTC. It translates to CSARVGSSYEQYF.

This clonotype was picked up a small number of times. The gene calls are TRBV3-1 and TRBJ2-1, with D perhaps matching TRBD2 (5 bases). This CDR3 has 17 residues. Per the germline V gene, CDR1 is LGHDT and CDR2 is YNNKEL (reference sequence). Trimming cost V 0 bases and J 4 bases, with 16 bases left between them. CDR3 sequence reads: CASSQDRQVSGYNEQFF. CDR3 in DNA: TGTGCCAGCAGCCAAGATCGGCAGGTTTCGGGGTACAATGAGCAGTTCTTC.

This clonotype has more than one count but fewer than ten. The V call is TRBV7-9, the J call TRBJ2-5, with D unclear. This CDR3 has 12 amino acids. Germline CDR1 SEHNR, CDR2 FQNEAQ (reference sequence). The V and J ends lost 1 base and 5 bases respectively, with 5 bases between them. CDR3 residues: CASSLGMETQYF. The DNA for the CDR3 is TGTGCCAGCAGCTTAGGGATGGAGACCCAGTACTTC.

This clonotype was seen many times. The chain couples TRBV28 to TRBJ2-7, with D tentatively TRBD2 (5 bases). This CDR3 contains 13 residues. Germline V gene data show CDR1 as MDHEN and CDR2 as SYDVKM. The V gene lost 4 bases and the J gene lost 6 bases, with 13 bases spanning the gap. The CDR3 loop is CASSSTGAAEQYF. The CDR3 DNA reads TGTGCCAGCAGTTCGACTGGAGCGGCCGAGCAGTACTTC.

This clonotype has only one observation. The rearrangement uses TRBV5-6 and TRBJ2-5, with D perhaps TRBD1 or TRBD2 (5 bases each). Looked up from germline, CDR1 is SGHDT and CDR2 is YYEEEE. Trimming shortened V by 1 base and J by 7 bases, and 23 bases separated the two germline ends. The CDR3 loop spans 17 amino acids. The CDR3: CASSLKGHPLSRGTQYF. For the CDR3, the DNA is TGTGCCAGCAGCTTGAAAGGACATCCTCTCTCCCGGGGGACCCAGTACTTC.

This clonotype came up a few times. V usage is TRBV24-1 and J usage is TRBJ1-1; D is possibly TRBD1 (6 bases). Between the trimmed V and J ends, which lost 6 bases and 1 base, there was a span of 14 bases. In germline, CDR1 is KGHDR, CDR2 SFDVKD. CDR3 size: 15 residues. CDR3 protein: CATSTQDSRNTEAFF. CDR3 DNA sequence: TGTGCCACCAGTACCCAGGACAGCAGGAACACTGAAGCTTTCTTT.

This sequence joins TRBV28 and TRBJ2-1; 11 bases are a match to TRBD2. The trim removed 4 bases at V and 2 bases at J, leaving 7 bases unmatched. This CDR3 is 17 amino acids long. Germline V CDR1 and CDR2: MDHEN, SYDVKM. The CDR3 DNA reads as TGTGCCAGCAGTTCTATCGGGACTAGCGGTACCTACAATGAGCAGTTCTTC. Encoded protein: CASSSIGTSGTYNEQFF.

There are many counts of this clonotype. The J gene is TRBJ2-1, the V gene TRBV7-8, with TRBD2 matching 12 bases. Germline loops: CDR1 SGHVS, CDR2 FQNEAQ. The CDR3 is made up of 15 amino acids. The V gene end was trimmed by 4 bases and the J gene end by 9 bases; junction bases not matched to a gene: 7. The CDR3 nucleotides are TGTGCCAGCAGCTCGGGACTAGCGGGTTACGGTGAGCAGTTCTTC. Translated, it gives CASSSGLAGYGEQFF.

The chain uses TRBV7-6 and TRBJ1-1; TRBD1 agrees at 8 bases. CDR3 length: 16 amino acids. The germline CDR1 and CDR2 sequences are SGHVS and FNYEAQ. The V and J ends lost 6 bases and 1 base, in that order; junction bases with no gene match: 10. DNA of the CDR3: TGTGCCAGCAGTGCTGACAGGGGAGGAGGGAACACTGAAGCTTTCTTT. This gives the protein CASSADRGGGNTEAFF.

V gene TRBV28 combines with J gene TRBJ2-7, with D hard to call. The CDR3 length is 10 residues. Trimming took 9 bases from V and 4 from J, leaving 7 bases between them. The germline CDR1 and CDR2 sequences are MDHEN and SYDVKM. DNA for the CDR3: TGTGCCAGTACAGTTTACGAGCAGTACTTC. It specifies CASTVYEQYF.

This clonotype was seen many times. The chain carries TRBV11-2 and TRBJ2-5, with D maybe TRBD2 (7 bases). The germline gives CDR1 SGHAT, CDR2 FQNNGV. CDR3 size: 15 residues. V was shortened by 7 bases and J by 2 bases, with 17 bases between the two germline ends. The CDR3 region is CASTPLGGGQETQYF. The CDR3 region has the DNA TGTGCCAGCACCCCCCTAGGGGGGGGGCAAGAGACCCAGTACTTC. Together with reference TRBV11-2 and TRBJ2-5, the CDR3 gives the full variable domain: EAGVAQSPRYKIIEKRQSVAFWCNPISGHATLYWYQQILGQGPKLLIQFQNNGVVDDSQLPKDRFSAERLKGVDSTLKIQPAKLEDSAVYLCASTPLGGGQETQYFGPGTRLLVL.

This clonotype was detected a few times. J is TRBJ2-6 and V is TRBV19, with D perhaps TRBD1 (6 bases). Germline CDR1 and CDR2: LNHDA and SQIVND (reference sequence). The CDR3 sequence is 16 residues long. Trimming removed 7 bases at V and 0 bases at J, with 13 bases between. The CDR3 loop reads CASMYRAFSGANVLTF. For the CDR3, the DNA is TGTGCCAGTATGTACAGGGCGTTCTCTGGGGCCAACGTCCTGACTTTC.

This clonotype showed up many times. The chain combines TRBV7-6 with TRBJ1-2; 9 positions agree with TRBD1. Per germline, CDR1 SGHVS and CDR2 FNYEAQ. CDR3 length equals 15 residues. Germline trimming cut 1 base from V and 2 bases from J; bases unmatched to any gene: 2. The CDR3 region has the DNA TGTGCCAGCAGCTTAGGACAGGGGGAAAACTATGGCTACACCTTC. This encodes CASSLGQGENYGYTF.

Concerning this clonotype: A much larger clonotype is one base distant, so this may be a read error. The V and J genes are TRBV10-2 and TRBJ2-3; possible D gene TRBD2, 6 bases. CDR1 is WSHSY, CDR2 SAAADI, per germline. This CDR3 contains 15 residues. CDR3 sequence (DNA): TGCGCCAGAAGTGGAGGGACTGGAGGCACAGATACGCAGTATTTT. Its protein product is CARSGGTGGTDTQYF.

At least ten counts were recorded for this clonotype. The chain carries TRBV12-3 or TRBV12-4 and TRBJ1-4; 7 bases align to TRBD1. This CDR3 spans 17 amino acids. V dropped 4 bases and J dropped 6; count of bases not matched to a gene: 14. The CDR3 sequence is CASSSFVRQGQDEKLFF. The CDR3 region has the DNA TGTGCCAGCAGTTCCTTTGTTCGACAGGGTCAAGATGAAAAACTGTTTTTT.

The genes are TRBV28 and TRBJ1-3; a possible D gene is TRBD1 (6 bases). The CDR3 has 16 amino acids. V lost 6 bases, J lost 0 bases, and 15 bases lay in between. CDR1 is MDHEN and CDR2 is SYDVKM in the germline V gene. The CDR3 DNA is TGTGCCAGCAGCCCCAACAGGGACTACTCTGGAAACACCATATATTTT. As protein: CASSPNRDYSGNTIYF.

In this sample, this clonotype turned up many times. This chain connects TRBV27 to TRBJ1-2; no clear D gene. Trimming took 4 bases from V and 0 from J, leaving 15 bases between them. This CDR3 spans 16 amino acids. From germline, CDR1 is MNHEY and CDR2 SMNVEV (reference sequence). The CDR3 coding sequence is TGTGCCAGCAGTTACCTAGGCGACCGTGCTAACTATGGCTACACCTTC. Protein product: CASSYLGDRANYGYTF.